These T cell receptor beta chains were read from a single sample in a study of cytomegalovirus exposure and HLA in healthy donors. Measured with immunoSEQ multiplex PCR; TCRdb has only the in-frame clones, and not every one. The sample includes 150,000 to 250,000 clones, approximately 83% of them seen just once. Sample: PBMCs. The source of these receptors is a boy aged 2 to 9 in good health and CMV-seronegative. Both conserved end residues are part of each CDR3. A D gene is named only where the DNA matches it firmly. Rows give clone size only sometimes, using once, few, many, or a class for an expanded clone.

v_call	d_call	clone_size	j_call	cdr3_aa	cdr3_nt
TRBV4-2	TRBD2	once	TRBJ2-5	CASSRGSGGGGEAETQYF	TGTGCCAGCAGCAGGGGTAGCGGGGGTGGGGGCGAAGCAGAGACCCAGTACTTC
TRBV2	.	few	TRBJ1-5	CATRSGEDQPQHF	TGTGCCACCAGATCGGGGGAGGACCAGCCCCAGCATTTT
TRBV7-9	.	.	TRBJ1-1	CSSSLSTGGAEAFF	TGTTCCAGCAGCTTAAGTACCGGGGGGGCTGAAGCTTTCTTT
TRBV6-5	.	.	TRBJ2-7	CASSPTHSGEQYF	TGTGCCAGCAGCCCCACTCATAGCGGCGAGCAGTACTTC
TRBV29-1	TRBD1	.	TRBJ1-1	CSVEDYSGGGGTEAFF	TGCAGCGTTGAAGATTATTCAGGGGGCGGCGGCACTGAAGCTTTCTTT
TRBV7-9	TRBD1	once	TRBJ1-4	CSSSPGQGILEKLFF	TGTTCCAGCAGCCCCGGACAGGGGATCCTTGAAAAACTGTTTTTT
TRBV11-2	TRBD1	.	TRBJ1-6	CASSLSGLQGPNSPLHF	TGTGCCAGCTCCCTCTCGGGTTTACAGGGGCCTAATTCACCCCTCCACTTT
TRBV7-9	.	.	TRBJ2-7	CASSPGTFSYEQYF	TGTGCCAGCAGCCCCGGGACTTTCTCCTACGAGCAGTACTTC
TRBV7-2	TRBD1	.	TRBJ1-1	CASSLVAGGNTEAFF	TGTGCCAGCAGCTTAGTTGCAGGGGGGAACACTGAAGCTTTCTTT
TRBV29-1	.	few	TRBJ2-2	CSVEAVAPSSRELFF	TGCAGCGTTGAGGCCGTAGCCCCCTCCAGCCGGGAGCTGTTTTTT
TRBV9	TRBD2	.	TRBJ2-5	CASSVGSLAGQETQYF	TGTGCCAGCAGCGTGGGGTCCCTAGCGGGGCAAGAGACCCAGTACTTC
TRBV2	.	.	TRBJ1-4	CASSEIFPGEKLFF	TGTGCCAGCAGTGAAATATTCCCGGGTGAAAAACTGTTTTTT
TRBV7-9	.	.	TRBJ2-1	CASSLVAAHEDNEQFF	TGTGCCAGCAGCTTAGTGGCAGCCCACGAGGACAATGAGCAGTTCTTC
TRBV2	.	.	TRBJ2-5	CASSLRGARQETQYF	TGTGCCAGCAGCCTACGGGGGGCTAGGCAAGAGACCCAGTACTTC
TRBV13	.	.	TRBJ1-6	CASSQGPRSSYNSPLHF	TGTGCCAGCAGCCAGGGGCCCAGAAGCTCCTATAATTCACCCCTCCACTTT
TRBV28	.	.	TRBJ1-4	CASSLSPGTTNEKLFF	TGTGCCAGCAGTTTATCCCCTGGCACAACTAATGAAAAACTGTTTTTT
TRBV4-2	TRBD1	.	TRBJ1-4	CASSQGQGNEKLFF	TGTGCCAGCAGCCAAGGACAGGGTAATGAAAAACTGTTTTTT
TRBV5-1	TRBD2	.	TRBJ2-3	CASSLAGGPTDTQYF	TGCGCCAGCAGCCTAGCGGGGGGGCCCACAGATACGCAGTATTTT
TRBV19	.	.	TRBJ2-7	CASSPPGAALSYEQYF	TGTGCCAGTAGTCCCCCTGGAGCGGCCCTATCCTACGAGCAGTACTTC
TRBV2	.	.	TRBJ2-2	CASRRQGGTGELFF	TGTGCCAGCAGAAGGCAGGGAGGCACCGGGGAGCTGTTTTTT
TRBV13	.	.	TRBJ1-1	CASSFAPRQSTEAFF	TGTGCCAGCAGCTTCGCACCGCGGCAGAGCACTGAAGCTTTCTTT
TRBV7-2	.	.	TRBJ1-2	CASSPRAQVNYGYTF	TGTGCCAGCAGCCCGCGGGCCCAGGTTAACTATGGCTACACCTTC
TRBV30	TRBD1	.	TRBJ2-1	CAWSGQGYEQFF	TGTGCCTGGTCGGGACAGGGGTATGAGCAGTTCTTC
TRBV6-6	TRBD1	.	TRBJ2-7	CASSLDRGVYYEQYF	TGTGCCAGCAGCTTGGACAGGGGCGTTTACTACGAGCAGTACTTC
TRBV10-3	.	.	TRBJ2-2	CATGPNTGELFF	TGTGCCACTGGCCCCAACACCGGGGAGCTGTTTTTT
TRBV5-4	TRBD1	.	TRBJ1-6	CASSVSGTGVSPLHF	TGTGCCAGCAGCGTTTCCGGGACAGGGGTTTCACCCCTCCACTTT
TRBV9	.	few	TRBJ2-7	CASSVGFWDTVYEQYF	TGTGCCAGCAGCGTAGGTTTCTGGGACACTGTCTACGAGCAGTACTTC
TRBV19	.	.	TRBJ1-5	CASREVSNQPQHF	TGTGCCAGCAGGGAGGTTAGCAATCAGCCCCAGCATTTT
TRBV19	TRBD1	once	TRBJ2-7	CASSAQGFTYEQYF	TGTGCCAGTAGCGCACAGGGGTTTACCTACGAGCAGTACTTC
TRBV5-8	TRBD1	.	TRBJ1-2	CASGLTGQGEYGYTF	TGTGCCAGCGGGCTGACTGGACAGGGGGAGTATGGCTACACCTTC
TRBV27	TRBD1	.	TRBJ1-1	CASSPKGATEAFF	TGTGCCAGCAGTCCTAAGGGGGCCACTGAAGCTTTCTTT
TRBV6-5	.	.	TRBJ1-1	CASSYNHRDTEAFF	TGTGCCAGCAGTTACAATCACAGGGACACTGAAGCTTTCTTT
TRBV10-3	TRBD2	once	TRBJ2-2	CATISGGADTGELFF	TGTGCCACCATTAGCGGGGGGGCTGACACCGGGGAGCTGTTTTTT
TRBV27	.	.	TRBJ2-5	CASSLPECVKETQYF	TGTGCCAGCAGCCTCCCGGAGTGTGTGAAAGAGACCCAGTACTTC
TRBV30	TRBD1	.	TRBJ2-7	CAWRQMGTVPYEQYF	TGTGCCTGGCGCCAGATGGGGACAGTCCCCTACGAGCAGTACTTC
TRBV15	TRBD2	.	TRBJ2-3	CATSRDWRGKTDTQYF	TGTGCCACCAGCAGAGATTGGCGGGGGAAAACAGATACGCAGTATTTT
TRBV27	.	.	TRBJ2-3	CASSPFPSTDTQYF	TGTGCCAGCAGCCCTTTCCCCTCGACAGATACGCAGTATTTT
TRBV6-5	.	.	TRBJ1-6	CASRPGSSYNSPLHF	TGTGCCAGCAGGCCCGGGAGCTCCTATAATTCACCCCTCCACTTT
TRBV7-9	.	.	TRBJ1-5	CASSLYSDQPQHF	TGTGCCAGCAGCTTATACTCGGATCAGCCCCAGCATTTT